This entry concerns a single TCR beta chain. What it recognizes is unknown. The ends were cut back, 2 bases at V and 6 bases at J, with 10 bases in the middle. CDR3 size: 13 residues. Germline CDR1 MNHEY, CDR2 SMNVEV (reference sequence). The source of the sample is a study of graft-versus-host responses after intestinal transplantation. The data were produced by immunoSEQ multiplex PCR, yet TCRdb's version contains in-frame clones alone and is incomplete. The repertoire holds 71,000 or so clones, about 90% seen once, with about 1.3% in the top ten. The study's findings and limits: Recipient marrow showed GvH clones, some seen first in ileum or blood.

The clonotype comes from a human donor who received an intestinal transplant. The chain employs TRBV27 and TRBJ1-2, with D possibly matching TRBD1 (6 bases). This specimen was unstimulated CD8+ T cells sorted from spleen or lymph node cells, taken before intestinal transplant. The CDR3 region is CASSLQGFDGYTF. The CDR3 coding sequence is TGTGCCAGCAGTTTACAGGGGTTCGATGGCTACACCTTC.